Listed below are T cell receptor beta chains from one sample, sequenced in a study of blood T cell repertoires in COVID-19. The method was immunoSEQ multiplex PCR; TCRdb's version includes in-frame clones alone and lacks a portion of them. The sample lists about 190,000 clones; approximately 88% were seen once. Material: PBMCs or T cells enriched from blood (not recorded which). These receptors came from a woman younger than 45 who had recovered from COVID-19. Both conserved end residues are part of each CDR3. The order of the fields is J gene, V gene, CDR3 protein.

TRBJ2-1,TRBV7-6,CASSRKVRGDNEQFF
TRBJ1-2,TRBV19,CASSTQAVWYGYTF
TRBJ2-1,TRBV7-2,CASSRYNEQFF
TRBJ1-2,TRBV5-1,CASSLGAGDGYTF
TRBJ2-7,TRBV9,CASSVAPGTSAYEQYF
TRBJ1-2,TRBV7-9,CASSDRDYGYTF
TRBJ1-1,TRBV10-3,CAITNRSAEAFF
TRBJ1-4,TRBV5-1,CASSLGGSGEKLFF
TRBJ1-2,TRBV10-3,CAISDNDRTNYGYTF
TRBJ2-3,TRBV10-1,CASSEARGLAGGRTDTQYF
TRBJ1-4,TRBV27,CASSLSSAPPRGLFF
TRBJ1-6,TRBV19,CATRWAANSPLHF
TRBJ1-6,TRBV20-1,CSASGRGFDNSPLHF
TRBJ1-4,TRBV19,CASRRGLLEKLFF
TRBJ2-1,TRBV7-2,CASSLSSLAGGLNEQFF
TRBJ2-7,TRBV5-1,CASGKETSGSWRHEQYF
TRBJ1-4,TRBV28,CASGLQRRGVKGEKLFF
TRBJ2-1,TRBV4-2,CASSQGSGMGTYNEQFF
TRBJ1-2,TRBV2,CASSDRVYGYTF
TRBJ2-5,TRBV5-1,CASSSNYGGGETQYF
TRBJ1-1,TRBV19,CASSKGQHTEAFF
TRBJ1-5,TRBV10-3,CAISDSGAAGSPQHF
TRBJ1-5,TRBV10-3,CATQTGREVDQPQHF
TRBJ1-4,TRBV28,CASSFFSTGEKLFF
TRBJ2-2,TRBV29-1,CSAAGTGVTGELFF
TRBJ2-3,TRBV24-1,CATSDYLGTSDTQYF
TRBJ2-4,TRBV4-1,CASSQEPTANIQYF
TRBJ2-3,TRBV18,CASSPRAGSGPLDTQYF
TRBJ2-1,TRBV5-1,CASSSHLLGEPYNEQFF
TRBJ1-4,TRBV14,CASSQVSGHGEKLFF
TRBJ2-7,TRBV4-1,CASSQASGRIYEQYF
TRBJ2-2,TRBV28,CAIERGFATGELFF
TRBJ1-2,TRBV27,CASSQGQGGYGYTF
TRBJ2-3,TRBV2,CASSEGTGGTDTQYF
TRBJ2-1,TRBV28,CASSLYGGAGSNEQFF
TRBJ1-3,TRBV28,CASSRGDRVYGNTIYF
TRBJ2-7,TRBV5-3,CARSSPIYEQYF
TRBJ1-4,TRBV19,CASSMETGQRRKLFF
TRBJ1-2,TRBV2,CASTVGGAPTGDGYTF
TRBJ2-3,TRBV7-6,CASSSSLSGGVRFTTDTQYF
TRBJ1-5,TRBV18,CASSPPISRTGSQPQHF
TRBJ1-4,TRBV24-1,CATSAKAGLNEKLFF
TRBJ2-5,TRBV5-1,CASSFKETQYF
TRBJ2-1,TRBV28,CASSLSGGRAKEQFF
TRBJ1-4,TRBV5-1,CASSLGQGASASNEKLFF
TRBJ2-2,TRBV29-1,CSGGTSGTGELFF
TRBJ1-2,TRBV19,CASTIGPVGGTTYGYTF
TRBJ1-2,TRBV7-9,CASRGGNYGYTF
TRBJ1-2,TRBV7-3,CASSLSLTGAGYTF
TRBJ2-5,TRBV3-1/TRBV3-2,CASSQEPGTQYF
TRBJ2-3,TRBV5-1,CASSIWTSGTDTQYF
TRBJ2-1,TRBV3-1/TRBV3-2,CASSQEGDSYNEQFF